Listed below are T cell receptor beta chains from one sample, sequenced in a study of shared clonotypes between healthy human individuals. Libraries were prepared by immunoSEQ multiplex PCR; TCRdb keeps only in-frame clonotypes and omits some of them. The sample holds under 2,000,000 clones, about 95% seen once. Material for sequencing was naive CD8+ T cells sorted from blood. Receptor source: a man younger than 30 in good health. Both conserved end residues are part of each CDR3. A D gene is named only where the DNA matches it firmly. The size entry is marked missing in some rows and otherwise reads once, few, many or a size class.

d_gene	abundance	v_gene	j_gene	CDR3aa	CDR3nt
TRBD2	.	TRBV4-1	TRBJ2-7	CASSQRLAQSYEQYF	TGCGCCAGCAGCCAGCGACTAGCGCAGAGCTACGAGCAGTACTTC
TRBD2	once	TRBV12-5	TRBJ2-3	CASGLVEASGSTDTQYF	TGTGCTAGTGGTTTGGTAGAGGCTAGCGGGAGCACAGATACGCAGTATTTT
.	.	TRBV28	TRBJ2-7	CASSLLQGEDYEQYF	TGTGCCAGCAGTTTATTACAGGGAGAAGACTACGAGCAGTACTTC
.	.	TRBV7-9	TRBJ2-2	CASSPTRANTGELFF	TGTGCCAGCAGCCCCACGCGGGCGAACACCGGGGAGCTGTTTTTT
.	.	TRBV9	TRBJ1-1	CASSVARTENTEAFF	TGTGCCAGCAGCGTAGCTAGGACAGAGAACACTGAAGCTTTCTTT
.	once	TRBV6-5	TRBJ1-4	CASRDPGDGKLFF	TGTGCCAGCAGAGATCCGGGAGACGGAAAACTGTTTTTT
TRBD2	.	TRBV10-3	TRBJ2-7	CATSSSGPYEQYF	TGTGCCACCTCATCTAGCGGTCCCTACGAGCAGTACTTC
.	.	TRBV18	TRBJ2-7	CASSPRGADYEQYF	TGTGCCAGCTCACCACGGGGGGCCGACTACGAGCAGTACTTC
.	.	TRBV2	TRBJ2-3	CASSDGWDTQYF	TGTGCCAGCAGTGACGGGTGGGATACGCAGTATTTT
.	once	TRBV5-1	TRBJ2-3	CASSLEVPDTQYF	TGCGCCAGCAGCTTGGAAGTTCCAGATACGCAGTATTTT
.	.	TRBV19	TRBJ2-7	CASSIDLEGEQYF	TGTGCCAGTAGTATAGATCTAGAGGGGGAGCAGTACTTC
TRBD1	.	TRBV5-6	TRBJ2-7	CASSLGQGFYEQYF	TGTGCCAGCAGCTTGGGACAGGGATTCTACGAGCAGTACTTC
TRBD2	.	TRBV5-1	TRBJ2-7	CASSLVAGTSYEQYF	TGCGCCAGCAGCTTGGTAGCGGGAACATCCTACGAGCAGTACTTC
.	once	TRBV2	TRBJ2-1	CASSFRTNEQFF	TGTGCCAGCAGTTTCCGAACAAATGAGCAGTTCTTC
.	.	TRBV7-9	TRBJ2-1	CASSSDSPRQFF	TGTGCCAGCAGCTCCGACAGCCCGAGACAGTTCTTC
TRBD1	few	TRBV6-5	TRBJ1-6	CASSTGDHRIPLHF	TGTGCCAGCAGTACAGGGGACCACCGGATTCCCCTCCACTTT
TRBD2	.	TRBV5-4	TRBJ2-5	CASSTGTSGGSQETQYF	TGTGCCAGCAGCACCGGGACTAGCGGGGGGTCCCAAGAGACCCAGTACTTC
.	.	TRBV4-2	TRBJ1-3	CASSQERLQGLSGNTIYF	TGTGCCAGCAGCCAAGAGCGGCTGCAGGGCCTCTCTGGAAACACCATATATTTT
TRBD2	.	TRBV11-3	TRBJ2-7	CASSLPRGGPSYEQYF	TGTGCCAGCAGCTTGCCCCGCGGGGGGCCCTCTTACGAGCAGTACTTC
TRBD2	.	TRBV7-2	TRBJ2-1	CASSLAGGAGNYNEQFF	TGTGCCAGCAGCTTAGCTGGAGGAGCGGGGAACTACAATGAGCAGTTCTTC
.	.	TRBV6-5	TRBJ2-7	CASSYSGGDGGEQYF	TGTGCCAGCAGTTACTCTGGAGGGGACGGGGGCGAGCAGTACTTC
.	.	TRBV10-3	TRBJ1-5	CAISESSPGSGPQHF	TGTGCCATCAGTGAGTCGTCGCCGGGGTCAGGGCCCCAGCATTTT
.	.	TRBV7-8	TRBJ2-7	CASSLARGYEQYF	TGTGCCAGCAGCTTAGCGCGAGGGTACGAGCAGTACTTC
.	once	TRBV30	TRBJ2-5	CAWNLWGLETQYF	TGTGCCTGGAATCTCTGGGGCCTAGAGACCCAGTACTTC
TRBD1	.	TRBV7-9	TRBJ2-1	CASGDRGTGDEQFF	TGTGCCAGCGGGGACCGGGGGACAGGGGATGAGCAGTTCTTC
.	.	TRBV5-4	TRBJ2-7	CASSTGTPSPHEQYF	TGTGCCAGCAGCACCGGGACTCCGAGCCCCCACGAGCAGTACTTC
TRBD2	.	TRBV11-2	TRBJ2-5	CASSLDLAGGPETQYF	TGTGCCAGCAGCCTAGATCTAGCGGGGGGGCCAGAGACCCAGTACTTC
TRBD1	.	TRBV6-1	TRBJ2-4	CASSELGQAATQYF	TGTGCCAGCAGTGAACTGGGACAGGCCGCAACTCAGTACTTC
.	.	TRBV4-3	TRBJ2-7	CARSRPYEQYF	TGCGCCAGAAGCAGGCCTTACGAGCAGTACTTC
.	.	TRBV19	TRBJ1-4	CASSADGRPDEKLFF	TGTGCCAGTAGTGCGGACGGCCGCCCGGATGAAAAACTGTTTTTT
TRBD2	.	TRBV11-3	TRBJ2-5	CASSAGLAGAETQYF	TGTGCCAGCAGCGCCGGACTAGCGGGAGCGGAGACCCAGTACTTC
.	.	TRBV7-2	TRBJ1-5	CASSLSGLGNQPQHF	TGTGCCAGCAGCTTATCAGGTCTGGGCAATCAGCCCCAGCATTTT
.	.	TRBV27	TRBJ2-7	CASSLVAVQGLYEQYF	TGTGCCAGCAGTTTGGTGGCAGTTCAGGGCCTTTACGAGCAGTACTTC
TRBD2	.	TRBV6-5	TRBJ2-1	CASSYSAGVYNEQFF	TGTGCCAGCAGTTACTCCGCGGGAGTCTACAATGAGCAGTTCTTC
TRBD2	.	TRBV27	TRBJ2-1	CASSLSGTSVYNEQFF	TGTGCCAGCAGTTTATCAGGGACTAGCGTCTACAATGAGCAGTTCTTC
.	once	TRBV4-1	TRBJ1-1	CASSQGGNTEAFF	TGCGCCAGCAGCCAGGGAGGGAACACTGAAGCTTTCTTT
.	.	TRBV5-4	TRBJ2-5	CASRFGGQPETQYF	TGTGCCAGCAGATTTGGCGGGCAGCCCGAGACCCAGTACTTC
.	once	TRBV6-6	TRBJ2-4	CASGEGGRAKNIQYF	TGTGCCAGCGGGGAGGGGGGGAGAGCCAAAAACATTCAGTACTTC
.	.	TRBV10-2	TRBJ1-1	CASSWGNTEAFF	TGCGCCAGCAGCTGGGGGAACACTGAAGCTTTCTTT
TRBD1	.	TRBV27	TRBJ1-2	CASSLPPQGNYGYTF	TGTGCCAGCAGTTTACCCCCACAGGGGAACTATGGCTACACCTTC
.	.	TRBV9	TRBJ2-1	CASSTDALGDEQFF	TGTGCCAGCAGCACCGATGCCCTAGGGGATGAGCAGTTCTTC
TRBD2	.	TRBV27	TRBJ2-2	CASRGVAGGRELFF	TGTGCCAGCAGGGGGGTAGCGGGAGGGCGCGAGCTGTTTTTT
.	.	TRBV4-1	TRBJ2-7	CASSQVGASVRTYEQYF	TGCGCCAGCAGCCAAGTGGGGGCTAGCGTAAGAACCTACGAGCAGTACTTC
.	.	TRBV27	TRBJ2-5	CASSLGAALETQYF	TGTGCCAGCAGTTTAGGGGCAGCGTTAGAGACCCAGTACTTC
.	once	TRBV5-6	TRBJ2-7	CASSLGIPSYEQYF	TGTGCCAGCAGCTTGGGGATACCCTCCTACGAGCAGTACTTC
.	.	TRBV21-1	TRBJ2-7	CASSKERMTGSYEQYF	TGTGCCAGCAGCAAAGAGCGGATGACGGGATCTTACGAGCAGTACTTC
TRBD1	.	TRBV2	TRBJ1-1	CASSETSDRGSEAFF	TGTGCCAGCAGTGAGACTTCGGACAGGGGCTCTGAAGCTTTCTTT
.	.	TRBV6-1	TRBJ2-7	CASSEGHEILYEQYF	TGTGCCAGCAGTGAAGGACATGAAATCCTCTACGAGCAGTACTTC
.	.	TRBV5-1	TRBJ2-3	CASSPEMIDTQYF	TGCGCCAGCAGCCCCGAAATGATAGATACGCAGTATTTT
.	.	TRBV7-9	TRBJ1-1	CASSHGESVTEAFF	TGTGCCAGCAGCCACGGGGAATCGGTCACTGAAGCTTTCTTT
.	.	TRBV19	TRBJ1-1	CASWAWGNTEAFF	TGTGCCAGTTGGGCGTGGGGGAACACTGAAGCTTTCTTT
.	.	TRBV10-3	TRBJ1-3	CAISLDGNSGNTIYF	TGTGCCATCAGCTTGGACGGTAACTCTGGAAACACCATATATTTT